A selection of T cell receptor beta chains follows, all from one sample in a study of vaccination and CD4 T cells after COVID-19. TCRdb re-analysed the PCR reads in MiXCR, keeping a single row per CDR3 protein. The sample lists over 15,000 distinct CDR3 sequences, 49% occurring once. Their antigens remain unidentified. Sequenced input: CD4+ T cells from blood, cultured in vitro. Receptor source: a human donor who had recovered from COVID-19. Both conserved end residues are part of each CDR3. Each record gives: J gene, clone size, CDR3 length, D gene, V gene, CDR3 protein, CDR3 DNA. D genes are given only for firm matches. Clone size is given for some rows only: seen once, a few or many times, or a class if the clone is expanded.

>TRBJ2-7|NA|13|NA|TRBV5-4
CASSQDLLGGQYF
TGTGCCAGCAGCCAAGATCTACTCGGCGGGCAGTACTTC
>TRBJ2-7|NA|14|NA|TRBV7-7
CASSLEPGSGEQYF
TGTGCTAGCAGCTTAGAACCAGGGAGTGGCGAGCAGTACTTC
>TRBJ2-3|NA|17|NA|TRBV4-1
CASSQDKVGVRTDTQYF
TGCGCCAGCAGCCAAGATAAGGTGGGAGTTCGCACAGATACGCAGTATTTT
>TRBJ2-1|NA|14|NA|TRBV6-5
CASSWARGGDEQFF
TGTGCCAGCAGTTGGGCCCGGGGAGGCGATGAGCAGTTCTTC
>TRBJ1-1|NA|18|NA|TRBV28
CASSPPRRASGSGPEAFF
TGTGCCAGCAGTCCCCCCCGGCGGGCATCCGGAAGTGGGCCTGAAGCTTTCTTT
>TRBJ2-3|NA|12|NA|TRBV7-2
CASSLVQGSKYF
TGTGCCAGCAGCTTAGTACAGGGAAGTAAATATTTT
>TRBJ1-2|few|12|TRBD1|TRBV20-1
CSATGGAYGYTF
TGCAGTGCTACAGGGGGCGCCTATGGCTACACCTTC
>TRBJ2-1|NA|14|NA|TRBV11-2
CASSSMVGRGEQFF
TGTGCCAGCAGCTCGATGGTTGGACGAGGTGAGCAGTTCTTC
>TRBJ2-1|NA|16|NA|TRBV20-1
CSASRTPRDLFNEQFF
TGCAGTGCTAGCCGGACGCCCCGGGACCTGTTCAATGAGCAGTTCTTC
>TRBJ1-1|few|13|NA|TRBV20-1
CSANSGIDTEAFF
TGCAGTGCGAACAGCGGAATAGACACTGAAGCTTTCTTT
>TRBJ1-4|NA|15|TRBD1|TRBV6-1
CASSDRTGGNEKLFF
TGTGCCAGCAGTGATCGGACAGGGGGCAATGAAAAACTGTTTTTT
>TRBJ1-1|NA|13|NA|TRBV2
CASSDDAWDEAFF
TGTGCCAGCAGTGACGACGCGTGGGATGAAGCTTTCTTT
>TRBJ2-3|NA|12|NA|TRBV28
CAAGGGADTQYF
TGTGCCGCCGGCGGAGGGGCAGATACGCAGTATTTT
>TRBJ2-5|NA|13|NA|TRBV7-6
CASSLAVQETQYF
TGTGCCAGCAGCTTAGCGGTCCAAGAGACCCAGTACTTC
>TRBJ2-1|NA|14|TRBD1|TRBV11-2
CASSPDRVVNEQFF
TGTGCCAGCAGCCCGGACAGGGTTGTTAATGAGCAGTTCTTC
>TRBJ2-2|NA|16|NA|TRBV2
CASTSPWGANTGELFF
TGTGCCAGCACCTCACCATGGGGTGCGAACACCGGGGAGCTGTTTTTT
>TRBJ2-7|NA|11|NA|TRBV6-2/TRBV6-3
CASSDLYEQYF
TGTGCCAGCAGTGACCTCTACGAGCAGTACTTC
>TRBJ2-7|NA|14|TRBD2|TRBV19
CASRAGGSSYEQYF
TGTGCCAGTAGGGCAGGCGGGAGTTCCTACGAGCAGTACTTC
>TRBJ1-4|NA|15|TRBD1|TRBV7-2
CASSLAGTENEKLFF
TGTGCCAGCAGCCTCGCCGGGACAGAGAATGAAAAACTGTTTTTT
>TRBJ1-1|few|14|NA|TRBV6-1
CASSAAGAHTEAFF
TGTGCCAGCAGCGCCGCAGGGGCTCACACTGAAGCTTTCTTT
>TRBJ1-2|NA|16|NA|TRBV11-2
CASSLDLGGERYGYTF
TGTGCCAGCAGCTTAGATCTCGGGGGGGAGCGGTATGGCTACACCTTC
>TRBJ2-1|NA|15|NA|TRBV7-3
CASSPRGRGGNEQFF
TGTGCCAGCAGTCCCCGTGGTCGGGGCGGGAATGAGCAGTTCTTC
>TRBJ2-3|few|12|NA|TRBV7-2
CASSPITDTQYF
TGTGCCAGCAGCCCCATCACGGATACGCAGTATTTT
>TRBJ2-7|once|14|TRBD2|TRBV3-1
CASSQVAGGYEQYF
TGTGCCAGCAGCCAGGTAGCGGGGGGCTACGAGCAGTACTTC
>TRBJ1-1|once|16|TRBD1|TRBV7-6
CASSLEPPTGRTEAFF
TGTGCCAGCAGCTTAGAACCCCCGACAGGGCGGACTGAAGCTTTCTTT
>TRBJ1-4|NA|15|TRBD1|TRBV20-1
CSAREGGTGNEKLFF
TGCAGTGCTAGAGAAGGGGGGACAGGGAACGAAAAACTGTTTTTT
>TRBJ2-7|few|13|NA|TRBV19
CASKGPPRDLQHF
TGTGCCAGTAAGGGCCCCCCCCGAGACCTCCAGCACTTC
>TRBJ1-6|NA|17|NA|TRBV7-3
CASSLTPQTHGGSPLHF
TGTGCCAGCAGCTTAACCCCCCAGACACATGGGGGATCACCCCTCCACTTT